The T cell receptor (beta chain) described here comes from a study of T cell repertoires in cytomegalovirus infection. The CDR3 sequence is 12 residues long. The germline V gene has CDR1 SQVTM and CDR2 ANQGSEA. Via MiXCR, TCRdb re-called the reads, giving one row per CDR3 protein. The table records 310,000 or so distinct CDR3 sequences, roughly 9.3% of them present only once. This clonotype was seen a handful of times. One end of the junction fails to match germline, which may point to a read error. The TCR was taken from a human donor in good health (CMV status not recorded). Some clones in this sample may be carry-over from other donors' samples. Sequencing was performed on PBMCs. The rearrangement uses TRBV29-1 and TRBJ2-5; 7 positions match TRBD2. CDR3 DNA sequence: TGCAGCGTAGAAGCGGGGCGAGAGACCCAGTACTTC. Its translation: CSVEAGRETQYF.